This T cell receptor (beta chain) came from a study of blood T cell repertoires in COVID-19. Study summary: Sites in the United States, Italy and Spain provided acute and convalescent COVID-19 samples. PBMCs, B-cell-depleted T cells, or T cells provided the cDNA or gDNA that made up the material.

Repertoires were generated with immunoSEQ multiplex PCR, while TCRdb's copy carries only in-frame clones and drops some. The table records about 120,000 clones, about 89% of them present only once. CDR1 is MNHEY and CDR2 is SVGAGI in the germline V gene. The CDR3 totals 15 residues. Unmatched junction bases numbered 8, after V lost 4 bases and J lost 4 bases. The TCR sequence derives from a woman aged 65 to 85 with COVID-19, enrolled during active disease. The sequencing sample was made of peripheral blood. V usage is TRBV6-5 and J usage is TRBJ2-7, with 9 bases matching TRBD1. CDR3 sequence (DNA): TGTGCCAGCAGTTCCGGGACAGGGCTCGGTTACGAGCAGTACTTC. Translating it yields CASSSGTGLGYEQYF.